A selection of T cell receptor beta chains follows, all from one sample in a study of shared clonotypes between healthy human individuals. TCRdb's table, derived via immunoSEQ multiplex PCR, lists solely in-frame clones and lacks some. The sample has over 750,000 clones, about 96% seen once. Sequenced sample: naive CD8+ T cells sorted from blood. The receptor source for this set is a man aged 30 to 39 in good health. The CDR3 runs from the conserved cysteine through the conserved F or W. The D gene is left open where the match is weak. Clone size is stated in some rows and not others, as once, few, many or a class when expanded.

len	d_gene	v_gene	abundance	j_gene	CDR3aa	CDR3nt
17	TRBD1	TRBV7-8	-	TRBJ1-2	CASSLAPGQSDLYGYTF	TGTGCCAGCAGCTTAGCCCCGGGACAGTCAGACCTCTATGGCTACACCTTC
13	-	TRBV27	-	TRBJ1-2	CASSYRVTYGYTF	TGTGCCAGCAGCTACAGGGTAACTTATGGCTACACCTTC
13	-	TRBV5-8	-	TRBJ2-5	CASSHDNQETQYF	TGTGCCAGCAGCCACGACAACCAAGAGACCCAGTACTTC
16	-	TRBV7-8	-	TRBJ2-7	CASRGDKNRESYEQYF	TGTGCCAGCAGAGGTGATAAAAACAGGGAGTCCTACGAGCAGTACTTC
15	TRBD2	TRBV27	once	TRBJ2-3	CASSLGGTTTDTQYF	TGTGCCAGCAGTTTAGGGGGGACTACCACAGATACGCAGTATTTT
16	TRBD1	TRBV5-4	-	TRBJ2-3	CASSPWTGVTGDTQYF	TGTGCCAGCAGCCCGTGGACAGGGGTAACGGGAGATACGCAGTATTTT
13	TRBD1	TRBV9	-	TRBJ1-2	CASSLGQGYGYTF	TGTGCCAGCAGCCTTGGACAGGGCTATGGCTACACCTTC
13	-	TRBV11-2	-	TRBJ1-1	CASSLDQGTEAFF	TGTGCCAGCAGCTTAGATCAGGGGACTGAAGCTTTCTTT
15	TRBD2	TRBV13	-	TRBJ2-7	CASSLSSGGSYEQYF	TGTGCCAGCAGCTTATCTAGCGGAGGGTCCTACGAGCAGTACTTC
14	TRBD2	TRBV29-1	-	TRBJ2-1	CSVSGLGPYNEQFF	TGCAGCGTGAGCGGACTAGGTCCCTACAATGAGCAGTTCTTC
17	-	TRBV1	-	TRBJ1-4	CTSSQETDQRAKEKLFF	TGCACCAGCAGCCAAGAGACCGATCAGCGCGCCAAAGAAAAACTGTTTTTT
15	TRBD2	TRBV6-5	-	TRBJ2-7	CASSIRLAGDHEQYF	TGTGCCAGCAGTATACGACTAGCGGGAGACCACGAGCAGTACTTC
12	-	TRBV11-2	-	TRBJ2-1	CASSVGRNEQFF	TGTGCCAGCAGTGTGGGGAGGAATGAGCAGTTCTTC
13	-	TRBV4-1	-	TRBJ2-7	CASSQGHSYEQYF	TGCGCCAGCAGCCAGGGACACTCCTACGAGCAGTACTTC
14	TRBD1	TRBV7-9	-	TRBJ2-1	CASYRGFSYNEQFF	TGTGCCAGTTACAGGGGATTCTCCTACAATGAGCAGTTCTTC
17	TRBD2	TRBV29-1	-	TRBJ2-1	CSVDRLAGVEVYNEQFF	TGCAGCGTTGATAGGCTAGCGGGAGTTGAGGTCTACAATGAGCAGTTCTTC
17	TRBD1	TRBV7-9	-	TRBJ1-1	CASSLLPGQGGIAVAFF	TGTGCCAGCAGCTTACTCCCGGGACAGGGGGGGATCGCGGTAGCTTTCTTT
17	TRBD2	TRBV5-1	-	TRBJ2-2	CASSLGSGGGNTGELFF	TGCGCCAGCAGCTTGGGGTCCGGCGGGGGGAACACCGGGGAGCTGTTTTTT
15	-	TRBV28	-	TRBJ2-7	CASSLSSGLGHEQYF	TGTGCCAGCAGTTTAAGTTCGGGCTTAGGTCACGAGCAGTACTTC
15	-	TRBV10-3	once	TRBJ2-5	CAISDPDGEAKTQYF	TGTGCCATCAGTGATCCAGACGGGGAAGCGAAGACCCAGTACTTC
16	-	TRBV27	-	TRBJ2-1	CASSLLNGRTADEQFF	TGTGCCAGCAGTTTATTAAACGGACGGACGGCCGACGAGCAGTTCTTC
13	TRBD1	TRBV7-9	once	TRBJ1-2	CASGGQGVYGYTF	TGTGCCAGCGGCGGACAGGGGGTCTATGGCTACACCTTC
14	TRBD1	TRBV6-6	-	TRBJ2-7	CASSRDRGNYEQYF	TGTGCCAGCAGCCGGGACAGGGGAAACTACGAGCAGTACTTC
15	TRBD1	TRBV7-6	once	TRBJ2-2	CASSIRDRGTGELFF	TGTGCCAGCAGCATCCGGGACAGAGGCACCGGGGAGCTGTTTTTT
12	-	TRBV25-1	once	TRBJ2-5	CASGTGLETQYF	TGTGCCAGCGGCACAGGGCTGGAGACCCAGTACTTC
15	TRBD1	TRBV7-6	-	TRBJ2-2	CASSLGTGNTGELFF	TGTGCCAGCAGCTTAGGGACAGGGAACACCGGGGAGCTGTTTTTT
16	TRBD2	TRBV5-5	-	TRBJ2-3	CASSLAFTSGTDTQYF	TGTGCCAGCAGCTTGGCCTTTACTAGCGGCACAGATACGCAGTATTTT
15	-	TRBV10-2	-	TRBJ2-1	CASTEGRGWGNEQFF	TGCGCCAGCACCGAAGGGAGAGGCTGGGGTAATGAGCAGTTCTTC
16	-	TRBV7-9	-	TRBJ2-2	CASSLEGGLPRGELFF	TGTGCCAGCAGCTTAGAAGGTGGCCTACCTCGGGGGGAGCTGTTTTTT
14	-	TRBV7-8	-	TRBJ2-3	CASSLGGRTDTQYF	TGTGCCAGCAGCTTAGGGGGAAGGACAGATACGCAGTATTTT
17	TRBD1	TRBV7-3	-	TRBJ2-3	CASSLTLTGVGTDTQYF	TGTGCCAGCAGCTTAACGTTGACAGGGGTAGGCACAGATACGCAGTATTTT
14	-	TRBV18	-	TRBJ2-5	CASSPPDPAKTQYF	TGTGCCAGCTCACCACCGGACCCCGCTAAGACCCAGTACTTC
14	-	TRBV6-5	-	TRBJ1-4	CASKVGREWEKLFF	TGTGCCAGCAAAGTGGGCAGGGAATGGGAAAAACTGTTTTTT
16	TRBD1	TRBV7-9	-	TRBJ2-7	CASSLSRTGDPYEQYF	TGTGCCAGCAGCTTATCGCGGACAGGGGACCCCTACGAGCAGTACTTC
13	-	TRBV6-5	-	TRBJ1-1	CASSPGRTTEAFF	TGTGCCAGCAGTCCAGGGCGTACCACTGAAGCTTTCTTT
12	-	TRBV6-4	-	TRBJ2-2	CASSDGIGELFF	TGTGCCAGCAGTGATGGTATCGGGGAGCTGTTTTTT
14	-	TRBV6-5	-	TRBJ2-2	CASSYGMNTGELFF	TGTGCCAGCAGTTACGGCATGAACACCGGGGAGCTGTTTTTT
14	-	TRBV5-4	once	TRBJ2-7	CASSLGTIPYEQYF	TGTGCCAGCAGCTTGGGGACTATCCCCTACGAGCAGTACTTC
14	-	TRBV30	-	TRBJ2-7	CAWSDTGFHYEQYF	TGTGCCTGGAGTGATACAGGGTTTCATTACGAGCAGTACTTC
15	TRBD1	TRBV5-8	-	TRBJ2-5	CASRGSGGLRETQYF	TGTGCCAGCAGGGGATCAGGGGGCTTGAGAGAGACCCAGTACTTC
15	-	TRBV11-2	-	TRBJ1-1	CASSPPGRMNTEAFF	TGTGCCAGCAGCCCGCCGGGACGTATGAACACTGAAGCTTTCTTT
13	-	TRBV5-1	-	TRBJ2-1	CASSLARSNEQFF	TGCGCCAGCAGCTTGGCGCGGAGCAATGAGCAGTTCTTC
14	-	TRBV6-6	-	TRBJ1-4	CASRSGASNEKLFF	TGTGCCAGCAGATCAGGGGCATCCAATGAAAAACTGTTTTTT
16	-	TRBV5-1	-	TRBJ2-7	CASSLATWSGIGEQYF	TGCGCCAGCAGCTTGGCCACGTGGTCGGGTATAGGCGAGCAGTACTTC
12	-	TRBV12-5	-	TRBJ1-1	CASGSPAGEAFF	TGTGCTAGTGGTTCCCCAGCGGGGGAAGCTTTCTTT